These 18 T cell receptor beta chains came from one sample sequenced in a study of Tregs in tolerant kidney transplant recipients. The repertoire was sequenced with immunoSEQ multiplex PCR; TCRdb's copy has only in-frame clones and lacks some. The sample holds approximately 52,000 clones. The material was CD4+ T cells from blood, obtained before the transplant. These receptors all stem from a human donor who received a combined kidney and bone marrow transplant.

Details on this clone: The read gets to within 3 residues of the CDR3 end, and the germline J gene fills in the rest. V gene TRBV20-1 combines with J gene TRBJ2-7; TRBD2 matches 9 bases. This CDR3 has 18 residues. With 6 bases clipped from V and 2 bases from J, the junction kept 20 bases outside the gene matches. The V gene's germline CDR1 is DFQATT and CDR2 SNEGSKA (reference sequence). The CDR3 is CSAGTAGLAGSRAYEQYF. The sequenced CDR3 bases are TGCAGTGCCGGAACTGCGGGGCTAGCGGGGAGCCGAGCCTACGAG.

Turning to this clone: Read data end 3 residues before the CDR3 end; the end is taken from the germline J gene. The V gene is TRBV11-2, the J gene TRBJ1-4; D is possibly TRBD1 (6 bases). Germline CDR1 is SGHAT and CDR2 is FQNNGV. The CDR3 has 14 amino acids. Trimming cost V 1 base and J 8 bases, with 11 bases left between them. The sequenced part of the CDR3 DNA is TGTGCCAGCAGCTTAGGACAGGTGTCGGAAAAA. Encoded protein: CASSLGQVSEK. The entire CDR3 protein reads CASSLGQVSEKLFF.

The part of the CDR3 DNA that was read is TGCGCCAGCAGCTTGGATCGGCAGGGGGCGTCCGGGGAG. Translation gives CASSLDRQGASGE. In full, the CDR3 is CASSLDRQGASGELFF. The chain joins TRBV5-1 to TRBJ2-2, with 8 positions matching TRBD1. Read sequence stops 3 residues before the CDR3 end, and the germline J gene provides the missing end. This CDR3 is 16 amino acids long. Germline CDR1 and CDR2: SGHRS and YFSETQ. V dropped 0 bases and J dropped 6; count of bases not matched to a gene: 7.

The sequenced part of the CDR3 DNA is TGTGCCAGCAGTGAACCGGGACTAGTACCCTTCACCCCTTCCTACGAG. Amino acids: CASSEPGLVPFTPSYE. The whole CDR3 is CASSEPGLVPFTPSYEQYF. This rearrangement joins TRBV6-1 to TRBJ2-7; 8 bases agree with TRBD2. The read is 3 residues too short to cover the CDR3 end, so that end is filled in from the germline J gene. The V segment lost 2 bases and the J segment 1 base; nucleotides outside the gene matches: 16. Germline CDR1 is MNHNS and CDR2 is SASEGT. CDR3 length: 19 residues.

As for this clone: The CDR3 end falls 3 residues outside the read, so it is completed with the germline J gene. The chain combines TRBV29-1 with TRBJ2-3; D perhaps matches TRBD2 (6 bases). The CDR3 runs 12 residues. Germline V gives CDR1 SQVTM, CDR2 ANQGSEA. Trimming left V 7 bases short and J 4 bases short, with 12 bases between. CDR3 amino acids: CSARRGSDTQYF. The CDR3 bases that were read are TGCAGCGCCCGGCGGGGTTCAGATACG.

Concerning this clone itself: The read halts 3 residues ahead of the CDR3 end, with the missing end drawn from the germline J gene. The chain joins TRBV2 to TRBJ1-6, with D unresolved. This CDR3 is built from 12 residues. Trimming shortened V by 3 bases and J by 12 bases, and 9 bases separated the two germline ends. Germline V gene data show CDR1 as SNHLY and CDR2 as FYNNEI. The covered CDR3 bases are TGTGCCAGCAGTGACATTAGAGAACCC. This encodes CASSDIREP. The entire CDR3 sequence reads CASSDIREPLHF. The entire variable domain, with the rest obtained from reference TRBV2 and TRBJ1-6, is as follows: EPEVTQTPSHQVTQMGQEVILRCVPISNHLYFYWYRQILGQKVEFLVSFYNNEISEKSEIFDDQFSVERPDGSNFTLKIRSTKLEDSAMYFCASSDIREPLHFGNGTRLTVT.

CDR3 DNA (partial): TGTGCCAGTAGTATACCGGGACTAGCGGAAAACATT. It yields the protein CASSIPGLAENI. The complete CDR3 protein is CASSIPGLAENIQYF. This sequence joins TRBV19 and TRBJ2-4, with TRBD2 matching 11 bases. Sequencing ends 3 residues short of the CDR3 end; the germline J gene provides the rest. Germline CDR1 LNHDA, CDR2 SQIVND (reference sequence). The CDR3 has 15 amino acids. V lost 2 bases to trimming and J lost 5 bases; unmatched junction nucleotides: 2.

As regards this clone: With the read ending 3 residues before the CDR3 end, the germline J gene is used to fill in that end. The J gene is TRBJ1-5, the V gene TRBV20-1, with D possibly matching TRBD1 (6 bases). Trimming removed 0 bases at V and 6 bases at J, with 15 bases between. The CDR3 length is 15 residues. Germline CDR1 DFQATT, CDR2 SNEGSKA (reference sequence). This chain's CDR3 is CSARDHQGRGQPQHF. Incomplete CDR3 DNA: TGCAGTGCTAGAGATCATCAGGGGAGAGGTCAGCCC.

With respect to this clone: The read halts 3 residues ahead of the CDR3 end, with the missing end drawn from the germline J gene. This chain links TRBV20-1 with TRBJ1-2; maybe TRBD1 (5 bases). This CDR3 has 13 residues. Germline values: CDR1 DFQATT, CDR2 SNEGSKA (reference sequence). Trimming cost V 0 bases and J 4 bases, with 9 bases left between them. The chain's CDR3 is CSARDGRAYGYTF. CDR3 DNA, as far as it was read: TGCAGTGCTAGAGATGGCAGGGCCTATGGC.

With regard to this clone: The CDR3 extends 3 residues past the end of the read, so its final part is completed from the germline J gene. V is TRBV7-8 and J is TRBJ2-5; TRBD2 agrees at 12 bases. Trimming removed 4 bases from V and 4 bases from J; junction bases left unmatched: 4. This CDR3 has 15 residues. CDR1 SGHVS and CDR2 FQNEAQ come from the germline V gene. The CDR3 loop reads CASSSSGRVGETQYF. The DNA read from the CDR3 is TGTGCCAGCAGCTCTAGCGGGAGGGTAGGAGAGACC.

Of note for this clone: The read is 3 residues too short to cover the CDR3 end, so that end is filled in from the germline J gene. J is TRBJ1-1 and V is TRBV19; D is uncertain. There are 14 residues in the CDR3. Per germline, CDR1 LNHDA and CDR2 SQIVND (reference sequence). V lost 5 bases and J 0 bases, leaving 10 bases between the germline ends. CDR3 DNA, as far as it was read: TGTGCCAGTAGTGTCGACTTGCTGAACACTGAA. It specifies CASSVDLLNTE. The entire CDR3 protein is CASSVDLLNTEAFF.

A word on this clone: The read gets to within 3 residues of the CDR3 end, and the germline J gene fills in the rest. The V and J genes are TRBV29-1 and TRBJ1-2, with D unclear. Looked up from germline, CDR1 is SQVTM and CDR2 is ANQGSEA. CDR3 length: 12 residues. The CDR3 is CSVGPRAGGYTF. The CDR3 DNA, read in part, is TGCAGCGTTGGACCGAGGGCGGGAGGC. Together with reference TRBV29-1 and TRBJ1-2, the CDR3 gives the full variable domain: SAVISQKPSRDICQRGTSLTIQCQVDSQVTMMFWYRQQPGQSLTLIATANQGSEATYESGFVIDKFPISRPNLTFSTLTVSNMSPEDSSIYLCSVGPRAGGYTFGSGTRLTVV.

As to this clone: The read ends 3 residues early relative to the CDR3; the germline J gene fills the gap. The rearrangement uses TRBV29-1 and TRBJ2-3; 9 bases map to TRBD2. Trimming took 2 bases from V and 4 from J; bases not matched to a gene: 7. The CDR3 has 15 residues. Germline CDR1 is SQVTM and CDR2 is ANQGSEA. The sequenced part of the CDR3 DNA is TGCAGCGTTGAATTGGCTAGCGGGAACCCAGATACG. As protein: CSVELASGNPDT. The entire CDR3 is CSVELASGNPDTQYF.

Of note for this clone: The CDR3 end lies 3 residues beyond the end of the read and is filled in from the germline J gene. The V gene is TRBV5-1, the J gene TRBJ2-5, with 7 bases matching TRBD2. The CDR3 runs to 15 residues. V gave up 3 bases and J gave up 5 bases; unmatched junction bases: 10. Germline CDR1 reads SGHRS; CDR2 reads YFSETQ. The sequenced part of the CDR3 DNA is TGCGCCAGCAGCTCCGGGACTAAAGAGGGGGAGACC. Encoded protein: CASSSGTKEGET. The whole CDR3 sequence reads CASSSGTKEGETQYF.

A word on this clone: The CDR3 is cut off 3 residues early in the read; its end comes from the germline J gene. The V and J genes are TRBV7-2 and TRBJ1-1; 8 nucleotides agree with TRBD1. The germline gives CDR1 SGHTA, CDR2 FQGNSA. The CDR3 totals 15 residues. V shed 2 bases and J 6 bases; nucleotides not matched to a gene: 8. The CDR3 loop is CASSLTGQERAEAFF. The DNA read from the CDR3 is TGTGCCAGCAGCTTAACGGGACAGGAAAGGGCTGAA. The whole variable domain, filled in from reference TRBV7-2 and TRBJ1-1, reads GAGVSQSPSNKVTEKGKDVELRCDPISGHTALYWYRQSLGQGLEFLIYFQGNSAPDKSGLPSDRFSAERTGGSVSTLTIQRTQQEDSAVYLCASSLTGQERAEAFFGQGTRLTVV.

Notes on this clone: The read falls 3 residues short of the CDR3 end, and the missing part is taken from the germline J gene. The chain uses TRBV18 and TRBJ1-2; 7 nucleotides match TRBD1. J gave up 6 bases and V 2 bases, and 18 bases lay outside the gene matches. This CDR3 comprises 18 residues. Germline CDR1 is KGHSH and CDR2 is LQKENI. CDR3 amino acids: CASSPSSTGNMGGDGYTF. The part of the CDR3 DNA that was read is TGTGCCAGCTCACCATCATCGACAGGGAATATGGGAGGCGATGGC.

Comment on this clone: The CDR3 end is not reached by the read, which stops 3 residues before it; the germline J gene fills it in. The chain couples TRBV7-2 to TRBJ2-7; no reliable D call. Trimming stripped 5 bases from V and 2 bases from J, with 13 bases between. The CDR3 extends over 14 amino acids. Per the germline V gene, CDR1 is SGHTA and CDR2 is FQGNSA. CDR3 DNA (partial): TGTGCCAGCAGCCCAACTGACACGGCCTACGAG. Protein product: CASSPTDTAYE. The CDR3 in full is CASSPTDTAYEQYF.

Turning to this clone: The read halts 3 residues ahead of the CDR3 end, with the missing end drawn from the germline J gene. This chain connects TRBV30 to TRBJ1-1; no definite D call. The CDR3 extends over 11 amino acids. CDR1 GTSNPN and CDR2 SVGIG come from the germline V gene (reference sequence). The CDR3 spells CAWRHNREAFF. CDR3 DNA, as far as it was read: TGTGCCTGGAGGCACAACCGCGAA.